Described below is a single T cell receptor (beta chain) sequence and its context. What it binds is not known. Germline CDR1 SNHLY, CDR2 FYNNEI. Trimming cost V 6 bases and J 9 bases, with 15 bases left between them. The CDR3 length is 13 residues. These data come from a study of response to subunit inactivated influenza vaccine. Study-level results: Each seasonal influenza vaccination, the authors suggested, recruits few new T cells.

TCRdb fed the RT-PCR reads into MiXCR, producing one record per CDR3 protein. Counted here are 500,000 to 600,000 distinct CDR3 sequences, 12% occurring once; the ten biggest clones make up 10%. The chain links TRBV2 to TRBJ2-1, with a tentative D call TRBD1 (5 bases). Sequences were derived from PBMCs from blood, sampled on the day of vaccination. The receptor comes from a man between 50 and 59 years old who received an inactivated influenza vaccine. CDR3 DNA: TGTGCCAGCAGGAGTGAAGGGGCTACTGAGCAGTTCTTC. Its protein product is CASRSEGATEQFF.